The sequence of this T cell receptor (beta chain) was determined in a study of T-cell memory formation after mild COVID-19. As for this clonotype: The antigen remains unidentified.

The V end was cut by 4 bases, the J end by 2 bases, with 8 bases between. CDR3 size: 12 residues. The germline CDR1 and CDR2 sequences are DFQATT and SNEGSKA (reference sequence). Findings and caveats of the study: Largely, contracting CD4+ clones fell within CM and EM, and contracting CD8+ clones within EMRA.

TCRdb called the 5' RACE reads again in MiXCR, with one record for every CDR3 protein. This table holds about 57,000 distinct CDR3 sequences, 12% found once. The sequence derives from a man between 18 and 35 years old who had mild COVID-19 (a few samples of this study predate the infection). Cell type and time point are not known. The chain recombines TRBV20-1 with TRBJ1-2; D is unresolved. Sequenced: PBMCs or a T cell subset sorted from them (not recorded which). The CDR3 is CSATRRNYGYTF. Here the CDR3 DNA reads TGCAGTGCTACCCGTCGCAACTATGGCTACACCTTC.